This TCR beta chain was captured in a study of T-cell memory formation after mild COVID-19. The study's findings and limits: Memory sampled before infection contained some responding clones, suggesting cross-reactive memory joined. Later expanders leaned CD4+, whereas day 15 to 85 contracting clones were balanced CD4/CD8. Among contracting clones, CD4+ were mainly CM/EM and CD8+ enriched in EMRA.

5'RACE, which relied on constant-segment primers, yielded TCR alpha and TCR beta cDNA libraries carrying sample barcodes and UMIs. MiXCR was run by TCRdb on the 5' RACE reads, yielding one entry per CDR3 protein. Seen here are some 250,000 distinct CDR3 sequences, approximately 19% observed once, and the top ten hold approximately 22%. In germline, CDR1 is SGHTA, CDR2 FQGNSA. The CDR3 is 13 amino acids. The germline V and J ends were trimmed by 7 bases and 10 bases, with 17 bases remaining between them. This clonotype was seen a few times. Its cognate antigen is unknown. This receptor was obtained from a young man who had mild COVID-19 (a few samples of this study predate the infection). Cell type and time point are not known. Input material: PBMCs or a T cell subset sorted from them (not recorded which). This sequence joins TRBV7-2 and TRBJ2-1; possibly TRBD1 for D (6 bases). This chain's CDR3 is CASNPTGPGEQFF. The CDR3 nucleotides are TGTGCCAGCAACCCGACAGGCCCAGGGGAGCAGTTCTTC.